This TCR beta chain is drawn from a study of T cells in Graves' hyperthyroidism and ophthalmopathy. Amplified TCR beta CDR3 regions derived from RNA transcripts. The TCR CDR3 first-round RT-PCR relied on the HTBI primer set. MiXCR, applied by TCRdb to the multiplex PCR reads, yields one record per CDR3 protein. The profile shows some 300,000 distinct CDR3 sequences, approximately 13% of them singletons. Recently diagnosed hyperthyroidism of less than 2 months' duration affected patients aged 18 to 65. This clonotype was picked up many times. The ends were cut back, 6 bases at V and 6 bases at J, with 18 bases in the middle. CDR1 is DFQATT and CDR2 is SNEGSKA in the germline V gene (reference sequence). The CDR3 is 14 amino acids.

The sequenced material came from blood. This receptor was taken from a woman aged 40 to 50 with Graves' hyperthyroidism. The chain carries TRBV20-1 and TRBJ2-1, with D perhaps assigned TRBD1 or TRBD2 (5 bases each). The CDR3 is CSADRDLGSNEQFF. The CDR3 nucleotides are TGCAGTGCGGACCGGGACCTTGGCTCCAATGAGCAGTTCTTC.